The subject of this entry is one T cell receptor beta chain. Its specificity is unknown. This PCR relied on a set of 60 Vbeta primers and 13 Jbeta primers. Authors' analysis steps: A follow-up analysis tallied tens of millions of unique TCR beta chains, roughly 11 million shared. Clones were read by immunoSEQ multiplex PCR, and TCRdb kept only the in-frame ones, dropping some. V, J and clone size are those of that table, while D and trimming were read from the DNA. This sample has under 200,000 clones, with approximately 78% found just once. These data belong to a study of cytomegalovirus exposure and HLA in healthy donors. Broader study findings: The study designated 164 TCR beta chains cytomegalovirus-associated.

This TCR was recovered from a woman aged 18-29 years in good health and CMV-seronegative. Sequenced input: PBMCs.

As DNA, the CDR3 is TGTGCCAGCAGTTCCCGACTAGCGATGCACAATGAGCAGTTCTTC. Its protein product is CASSSRLAMHNEQFF. The chain uses TRBV27 and TRBJ2-1; 8 positions agree with TRBD2. Germline assignment: CDR1 MNHEY and CDR2 SMNVEV (reference sequence). V was clipped by 4 bases and J by 5 bases; unmatched bases: 7. CDR3 length: 15 amino acids.